These T cell receptor beta chains were read from a single sample in a study of cytomegalovirus exposure and HLA in healthy donors. The assay was immunoSEQ multiplex PCR, and TCRdb's table has in-frame clones only and misses some. The sample yields about 98,000 clones, 55% to 75% seen once. Sequencing was carried out using PBMCs. These receptors all come from a man aged 50-59 years in good health and CMV-seronegative. Both conserved end residues are part of each CDR3. The D gene is left open where the match is weak. Size is stated for part of the rows, as once, few or many counts, or as a class when the clone is expanded.

d_call,clone_size,v_call,j_call,cdr3_nt,cdr3_aa
NA,once,TRBV10-2,TRBJ1-2,TGCGCCAGCAGTGAGGCCAGTTCTAACTATGGCTACACCTTC,CASSEASSNYGYTF
TRBD2,few,TRBV7-2,TRBJ2-7,TGTGCCAGCAGCCCGGGACTAGCGGGGGCCTCCTACGAGCAGTACTTC,CASSPGLAGASYEQYF
TRBD1,NA,TRBV28,TRBJ1-6,TGTGCCAGCAGTTCCGGACAGGGGAGCACCCTCCACTTT,CASSSGQGSTLHF
TRBD1,NA,TRBV27,TRBJ1-5,TGTGCCAGCAACCCGACAGGGGTGCATCAGCCCCAGCATTTT,CASNPTGVHQPQHF
NA,once,TRBV7-3,TRBJ2-1,TGTGCCAGCAGCTTGTCAGGAAACAATGAGCAGTTCTTC,CASSLSGNNEQFF
NA,NA,TRBV28,TRBJ2-2,TGTGCCAGTTTAGGGGGGGCAAGGGCCGGGGAGCTGTTTTTT,CASLGGARAGELFF
TRBD1,NA,TRBV18,TRBJ1-5,TGTGCCAGCTCACCGGGACAGGGGTCTCGGGATCAGCCCCAGCATTTT,CASSPGQGSRDQPQHF
TRBD2,NA,TRBV5-1,TRBJ2-6,TGCGCCAGCAGCTTGGCCCTAGCGGGCCTCTCTGGGGCCAACGTCCTGACTTTC,CASSLALAGLSGANVLTF
NA,NA,TRBV28,TRBJ2-7,TGTGCCAGCAGTTTATACGGGTACGAGCAGTACTTC,CASSLYGYEQYF
NA,NA,TRBV6-5,TRBJ2-7,TGTGCCAGCGGGGCAGGGACAAACTACGAGCAGTACTTC,CASGAGTNYEQYF
NA,NA,TRBV27,TRBJ1-2,TGTGCCAGCAGTTTATCGGCCGGGTTCAGCTACACCTTC,CASSLSAGFSYTF
TRBD1,NA,TRBV6-1,TRBJ2-3,TGTGCCAGCAGTGAAAGGGGGCCTTCAGATACGCAGTATTTT,CASSERGPSDTQYF
NA,once,TRBV6-8,TRBJ2-2,TGTGCCACCCCTCGTACGAGGACTTCGAACACCGGGGAGCTGTTTTTT,CATPRTRTSNTGELFF
TRBD1,NA,TRBV28,TRBJ2-3,TGTGCCAGCCTCGACAGGGCTAGCACAGATACGCAGTATTTT,CASLDRASTDTQYF
NA,once,TRBV27,TRBJ2-1,TGTGCCAGCAGTTTATTCCTCTCCGGGAGAGGGTACAATGAGCAGTTCTTC,CASSLFLSGRGYNEQFF
NA,few,TRBV7-8,TRBJ2-5,TGTGCCAGCAGCTTAGCGCGTTTTTATAGCGCTCAGCCACAGTGGGGAGAGACCCAGTACTTC,CASSLARFYSAQPQWGETQYF
NA,NA,TRBV5-1,TRBJ1-1,TGCGCCAGCGCCCCACCGGGGGGCGAAACTGAAGCTTTCTTT,CASAPPGGETEAFF
NA,NA,TRBV5-1,TRBJ2-2,TGCGCCAGCAGCTTGCAGGCACTAGGGAACACCGGGGAGCTGTTTTTT,CASSLQALGNTGELFF
TRBD1,few,TRBV5-6,TRBJ2-5,TGTGCCAGCAGCTGGGGCCTCACAGGGGTGTACCAAGAGACCCAGTACTTC,CASSWGLTGVYQETQYF
NA,NA,TRBV6-1,TRBJ1-4,TGTGCCAGCAGTGATCCCAGTTCCCCGGGAAAACTGTTTTTT,CASSDPSSPGKLFF
NA,NA,TRBV30,TRBJ2-5,TGTGCCTGGAGTGCGCCGGGAAGAACCCTCAGGACCCAGTACTTC,CAWSAPGRTLRTQYF
NA,NA,TRBV7-9,TRBJ1-3,TGTGCCAGCAGCCACAGGGATAGGACTGGAAACACCATATATTTT,CASSHRDRTGNTIYF
NA,NA,TRBV27,TRBJ2-2,TGTGCCAGCAGCATGGACTACTACACCGGGGAGCTGTTTTTT,CASSMDYYTGELFF
NA,NA,TRBV5-5,TRBJ1-1,TGTGCCAGCAGCTCGAACCAAGGGAGCCGGAACACTGAAGCTTTCTTT,CASSSNQGSRNTEAFF
NA,NA,TRBV7-2,TRBJ1-3,TGTGCCAGTGTACGGGGAACGGTAAACTCTGGAAACACCATATATTTT,CASVRGTVNSGNTIYF
TRBD1,NA,TRBV9,TRBJ1-2,TGTGCCAGCAGCGTAAGGGACAGGGATGGCTACACCTTC,CASSVRDRDGYTF
TRBD2,NA,TRBV19,TRBJ2-1,TGTGCCAGTAGTTGGTCGGGGGGGAGAAATGAGCAGTTCTTC,CASSWSGGRNEQFF
TRBD2,NA,TRBV5-4,TRBJ2-1,TGTGCCAGCAGCGGCGGGGGGGGATACTACAATGAGCAGTTCTTC,CASSGGGGYYNEQFF
TRBD1,NA,TRBV5-6,TRBJ1-2,TGTGCCAGCAGCCTGGGACAGGGGAACTATGGCTACACCTTC,CASSLGQGNYGYTF
TRBD2,NA,TRBV18,TRBJ2-7,TGTGCCAGCCGGACTAGCGGGAGTCTCCTTACCTACGAGCAGTACTTC,CASRTSGSLLTYEQYF
NA,NA,TRBV27,TRBJ2-2,TGTGCCAGCAGTAGGGACACCAACACCGGGGAGCTGTTTTTT,CASSRDTNTGELFF
NA,few,TRBV6-5,TRBJ2-1,TGTGCCAGCAGTTACTCGGCTCCCTACAATGAGCAGTTCTTC,CASSYSAPYNEQFF
TRBD1,NA,TRBV28,TRBJ1-2,TGTGCCAGCAGTCCTAACCGGGACAGGGCCGGTGGCTACACCTTC,CASSPNRDRAGGYTF
NA,few,TRBV4-3,TRBJ1-5,TGCGCCAGCAGCCCCACGGGATATAGCAATCAGCCCCAGCATTTT,CASSPTGYSNQPQHF
NA,NA,TRBV15,TRBJ2-3,TGTGCCACCAGCAGATACTTGTCGAGACAAAGCACAGATACGCAGTATTTT,CATSRYLSRQSTDTQYF
NA,NA,TRBV14,TRBJ2-2,TGTGCCAGCAGCCAAGACCTCACTGGCGGGGAGCTGTTTTTT,CASSQDLTGGELFF
TRBD1,NA,TRBV7-2,TRBJ2-4,TGTGCCAGCAGCCTCCGGACAGGCCTAGCCAAAAACATTCAGTACTTC,CASSLRTGLAKNIQYF
NA,NA,TRBV18,TRBJ2-4,TGTGCCAGCTCACCACCTCTCCTCCAGACAAGGGGGAACATTCAGTACTTC,CASSPPLLQTRGNIQYF
TRBD1,NA,TRBV5-1,TRBJ2-7,TGCGCCAGCAGCTGGATCCGGGACAGGGGTTACGAGCAGTACTTC,CASSWIRDRGYEQYF
TRBD2,few,TRBV7-2,TRBJ2-1,TGTGCCAGCAGCTCAGTGGGACTAGCTTACAATGAGCAGTTCTTC,CASSSVGLAYNEQFF
NA,NA,TRBV30,TRBJ1-1,TGTGCCTGGCGATCCGGGACAAGCACTGAAGCTTTCTTT,CAWRSGTSTEAFF
NA,NA,TRBV2,TRBJ1-5,TGTGCCAGCAGTGATGAGGGCAATCAGCCCCAGCATTTT,CASSDEGNQPQHF
TRBD1,NA,TRBV6-1,TRBJ2-3,TGTGCCAGCAGTGAACGGACAGGCACCTATACGCAGTATTTT,CASSERTGTYTQYF
TRBD1,NA,TRBV14,TRBJ2-4,TGTGCCAGCAGCCGACAAGGACAGGGTGTCATTCAGTACTTC,CASSRQGQGVIQYF